These 20 T cell receptor beta chains share one sample of origin, sequenced in a study of T cells after posttransplantation cyclophosphamide. Sequenced by immunoSEQ multiplex PCR; TCRdb stores in-frame clones only, minus some. Among approximately 10,000 clones listed, around 81% were seen once. Controls had myeloablative marrow grafts with methotrexate and calcineurin inhibitor, sampled at 1 year. Sequenced material: PBMCs, taken around 350 days after allogeneic stem cell transplant with calcineurin inhibitor and methotrexate. These receptors originate from a male patient in his thirties who received an allogeneic stem cell transplant from an unrelated donor, was CMV-positive, and had acute GVHD only. Some T cells may be provided by the graft donor.

The chain combines TRBV27 with TRBJ1-1; possibly TRBD1 for D (6 bases). V was cut by 5 bases and J by 4 bases, with 17 bases left in between. The germline gives CDR1 MNHEY, CDR2 SMNVEV (reference sequence). This CDR3 region has 15 residues. For the CDR3, the DNA is TGTGCCAGCAGTCTAACAGGGAGAGTTCGCACTGAAGCTTTCTTT. Translation gives CASSLTGRVRTEAFF.

The chain employs TRBV7-3 and TRBJ2-5; TRBD2 agrees at 12 bases. This CDR3 has 15 amino acids. Germline V gives CDR1 SGHTA, CDR2 FQGTGA. The J segment lost 5 bases and the V segment lost 4 bases, leaving 5 bases of the junction unmatched. The CDR3 DNA reads TGTGCCAGCAGCTCTAGCGGGGGGGCCGGGGAGACCCAGTACTTC. Amino acid sequence: CASSSSGGAGETQYF. The full variable domain, in which reference TRBV7-3 and TRBJ2-5 provide the parts outside the CDR3, is GAGVSQTPSNKVTEKGKYVELRCDPISGHTALYWYRQSLGQGPEFLIYFQGTGAADDSGLPNDRFFAVRPEGSVSTLKIQRTERGDSAVYLCASSSSGGAGETQYFGPGTRLLVL.

The V gene is TRBV7-8, the J gene TRBJ2-3, with 8 bases aligning to TRBD2. V was clipped by 4 bases and J by 14 bases; unmatched bases: 8. The germline V gene encodes CDR1 SGHVS and CDR2 FQNEAQ. The CDR3 sequence is 12 residues long. The CDR3 loop is CASSSVGGAMYF. The CDR3 nucleotides are TGTGCCAGCAGCTCTGTCGGGGGGGCCATGTATTTT. Looking up the rest from reference TRBV7-8 and TRBJ2-3 gives the full variable domain: GAGVSQSPRYKVAKRGQDVALRCDPISGHVSLFWYQQALGQGPEFLTYFQNEAQLDKSGLPSDRFFAERPEGSVSTLKIQRTQQEDSAVYLCASSSVGGAMYFGPGTRLTVL.

The chain links TRBV9 to TRBJ2-7, with TRBD2 as a possible D gene (8 bases). The CDR3 sequence is 19 residues long. The V and J ends lost 3 bases and 3 bases respectively, with 28 bases between them. Germline V gene lookup returns CDR1 SGDLS and CDR2 YYNGEE. The CDR3 protein is CASSARDSDTSGGIYEQYF. In nucleotides, the CDR3 is TGTGCCAGCAGCGCCCGGGACAGTGATACTAGCGGAGGGATCTACGAGCAGTACTTC. Using reference TRBV9 and TRBJ2-7 for the parts outside the CDR3, the full variable domain is DSGVTQTPKHLITATGQRVTLRCSPRSGDLSVYWYQQSLDQGLQFLIQYYNGEERAKGNILERFSAQQFPDLHSELNLSSLELGDSALYFCASSARDSDTSGGIYEQYFGPGTRLTVT.

The genes are TRBV6-5 and TRBJ2-5; D not certain. The CDR3 spans 14 residues. Between the trimmed V and J ends, which lost 2 bases and 5 bases, there was a span of 12 bases. In germline, CDR1 is MNHEY, CDR2 SVGAGI. For the CDR3, the DNA is TGTGCCAGCAGTTACGCGCCGCAGGCGGAGACCCAGTACTTC. This codes for CASSYAPQAETQYF.

The chain joins TRBV9 to TRBJ1-2, with a weak D call TRBD1 (5 bases). The germline gives CDR1 SGDLS, CDR2 YYNGEE. This CDR3 is built from 17 residues. The V end was cut by 0 bases, the J end by 2 bases, with 17 bases between. CDR3 in DNA: TGTGCCAGCAGCGTAGAGTTACGACAGCTGAACAACTATGGCTACACCTTC. The encoded protein is CASSVELRQLNNYGYTF.

V gene TRBV7-2 combines with J gene TRBJ1-1; TRBD1 matches 7 bases. Germline V gene sequence: CDR1 SGHTA, CDR2 FQGNSA. V was pared by 1 base and J by 4 bases, with 6 bases of the junction left unmatched. The CDR3 has 15 amino acids. CDR3 in DNA: TGTGCCAGCAGCTTAGAATCTTCAGGGGGCACTGAAGCTTTCTTT. It is translated as CASSLESSGGTEAFF.

This chain links TRBV30 with TRBJ1-1; D may be TRBD1 (6 bases). The CDR3 totals 13 residues. The V end was cut by 6 bases, the J end by 1 base, with 12 bases between. Germline V CDR1 and CDR2: GTSNPN, SVGIG (reference sequence). The CDR3 DNA follows: TGTGCCTGCGAACAGACAGGGAACACTGAAGCTTTCTTT. It specifies CACEQTGNTEAFF.

CDR3 sequence: CSVPDRTNYYGYTF. The DNA for the CDR3 is TGCAGCGTACCTGACAGGACCAACTACTATGGCTACACCTTC. This chain uses TRBV29-1 with TRBJ1-2; D perhaps matches TRBD1 (6 bases). The CDR3 has 14 residues. V was pared by 6 bases and J by 3 bases, with 17 bases between. Germline V gene lookup returns CDR1 SQVTM and CDR2 ANQGSEA.

The V gene is TRBV11-3, the J gene TRBJ1-1, with TRBD1 matching over 7 bases. Germline lookup yields CDR1 SGHNT and CDR2 YENEEA. Trimming took 0 bases from V and 7 from J; bases not matched to a gene: 2. The CDR3 is made up of 13 amino acids. CDR3 loop: CASSLEGTVEAFF. The CDR3 nucleotides read TGTGCCAGCAGCTTAGAAGGGACAGTTGAAGCTTTCTTT.

V gene TRBV20-1 combines with J gene TRBJ1-4; D not certain. CDR1 and CDR2 from the germline V gene are DFQATT and SNEGSKA (reference sequence). The length of the CDR3 is 11 residues. The V end lost 6 bases, the J end lost 13 bases, and 15 bases lay between the germline ends. CDR3 sequence reads: CSAFTHPGLFF. In DNA form, the CDR3 reads TGCAGTGCCTTTACTCACCCCGGACTGTTTTTT.

The chain couples TRBV6-5 to TRBJ1-2, with D perhaps TRBD1 (5 bases). The CDR3 extends over 15 amino acids. V shed 0 bases and J shed 8 bases, with 16 bases lying between them. Per germline, CDR1 MNHEY and CDR2 SVGAGI. The CDR3 coding sequence is TGTGCCAGCAGTTACTCGAGTTGGGGGACTGGCGGCTACACCTTC. Its protein product is CASSYSSWGTGGYTF.

The chain couples TRBV5-4 to TRBJ2-2, with D possibly matching TRBD2 (7 bases). The CDR3 sequence is 15 residues long. V lost 6 bases to trimming and J lost 6 bases, with 18 bases between them. The germline V gene has CDR1 SGHNT and CDR2 YYREEE (reference sequence). The CDR3 region has the DNA TGTGCCAGCACCCGCGGGGGCCTCGAGGCCGGGGAGCTGTTTTTT. Translated, it gives CASTRGGLEAGELFF.

A single count supports this clone. The chain combines TRBV11-2 with TRBJ2-7; D might be TRBD2 (5 bases). The CDR3 totals 13 residues. V lost 5 bases and J 1 base, leaving 9 bases between the germline ends. The germline CDR1 and CDR2 sequences are SGHAT and FQNNGV. The CDR3 is CASSRDYSYEQYF. The CDR3 DNA follows: TGTGCCAGCAGCCGTGACTATTCCTACGAGCAGTACTTC.

This clone is medium-sized within its sample. This sequence joins TRBV7-8 and TRBJ2-1, with D perhaps matching TRBD1 (5 bases). Germline V gene lookup returns CDR1 SGHVS and CDR2 FQNEAQ. V lost 5 bases and J lost 4, with 12 bases in between. The CDR3 extends over 14 amino acids. The CDR3 DNA reads TGTGCCAGCAGCGAACGACAGCATTACAATGAGCAGTTCTTC. Its translation: CASSERQHYNEQFF.

The chain uses TRBV6-5 and TRBJ2-2; 11 bases fit TRBD2. V trimming: 7 bases; J trimming: 6 bases; junction bases outside the gene matches: 4. Germline-derived CDR1 and CDR2 are MNHEY and SVGAGI. This CDR3 has 14 amino acids. The CDR3 DNA reads TGTGCCAGCAAGCCGGGACTAGCGGCCGGGGAGCTGTTTTTT. Protein sequence: CASKPGLAAGELFF.

Only a few counts were recorded for this clone. The J gene is TRBJ2-7, the V gene TRBV5-1, with 11 bases matching TRBD1. The CDR3 sequence is 15 residues long. The junction had 7 bases not matched to a gene; V was cut back by 4 bases and J by 4 bases. Germline V CDR1 and CDR2: SGHRS, YFSETQ. CDR3 sequence: CASSPMGQGGYEQYF. DNA for the CDR3: TGCGCCAGCAGCCCAATGGGACAGGGGGGATACGAGCAGTACTTC.

This chain joins TRBV7-9 and TRBJ2-1, with a possible D match to TRBD1 (6 bases). This CDR3 is built from 15 residues. The V gene's germline CDR1 is SEHNR and CDR2 FQNEAQ (reference sequence). Trimming shortened V by 3 bases and J by 10 bases, and 19 bases separated the two germline ends. The CDR3 DNA reads as TGTGCCAGCAGCTTGGGGATGAATAATGGGGGCGAGCAGTTCTTC. Amino acids: CASSLGMNNGGEQFF.

The chain links TRBV4-3 to TRBJ2-7; 7 nucleotides align to TRBD2. Germline CDR1 and CDR2: LGHNA and YSLEER. The length of the CDR3 is 15 residues. V was clipped by 1 base and J by 7 bases; unmatched bases: 10. The DNA of the CDR3 is TGCGCCAGCAGCCAAGGCCGGGGAGGGGCAGGAGAGCAGTACTTC. Amino acids: CASSQGRGGAGEQYF.

The genes are TRBV5-1 and TRBJ2-7; 8 bases fit TRBD1. Germline CDR1 reads SGHRS; CDR2 reads YFSETQ. With V trimmed by 1 base and J by 5 bases, 8 bases remained unmatched. CDR3 length equals 15 residues. DNA of the CDR3: TGCGCCAGCAGCTTGTCCGACAGGGGATCTAACGAGCAGTACTTC. This sequence encodes CASSLSDRGSNEQYF.